These 30 T cell receptor beta chains were all obtained from the same sample, sequenced in a study of T cells after posttransplantation cyclophosphamide. Produced via immunoSEQ multiplex PCR; TCRdb's table is partial and in-frame only. The sample contains roughly 16,000 clones, none of them singletons. Cyclophosphamide on days +3 and +4 followed busulfan-fludarabine conditioning and a marrow graft. Sample: PBMCs, taken after allogeneic stem cell transplant with posttransplant cyclophosphamide. These receptors came from a female patient in her 30s who received an allogeneic stem cell transplant from a related donor, was CMV-positive, and had no GVHD. These T cells may partly come from the graft donor.

This clone was observed at least ten times. The V and J genes are TRBV27 and TRBJ2-7; TRBD1 matches 10 bases. The CDR3 covers 15 residues. V dropped 5 bases and J dropped 6; count of bases not matched to a gene: 10. Germline lookup yields CDR1 MNHEY and CDR2 SMNVEV (reference sequence). CDR3 nucleotide sequence: TGTGCCAGCAGTCCCCCGGGACAGGGGTTTGGCGAGCAGTACTTC. It is translated as CASSPPGQGFGEQYF.

This clone has a count of ten or more. The chain employs TRBV29-1 and TRBJ1-2; the D gene is possibly TRBD1 (5 bases). CDR3 length equals 13 residues. Deletions cut 6 bases from V and 5 bases from J, with 16 bases between. Germline V gene sequence: CDR1 SQVTM, CDR2 ANQGSEA. The CDR3 coding sequence is TGCAGCGTCGCTCCGGGACTGACGTATGGCTACACCTTC. It is translated as CSVAPGLTYGYTF.

This clone was observed many times. The chain links TRBV27 to TRBJ2-5; TRBD2 agrees at 8 bases. The V gene end was trimmed by 5 bases and the J gene end by 1 base; junction bases not matched to a gene: 9. The CDR3 has 16 residues. Looked up from germline, CDR1 is MNHEY and CDR2 is SMNVEV (reference sequence). As DNA, the CDR3 is TGTGCCAGCAGTCCTTGGGGTAGCGGGACCCAAGAGACCCAGTACTTC. Amino acids: CASSPWGSGTQETQYF.

This clone was observed at least ten times. The chain joins TRBV18 to TRBJ2-2, with D maybe TRBD2 (5 bases). Germline V CDR1 and CDR2: KGHSH, LQKENI. The CDR3 loop spans 16 amino acids. V was clipped by 3 bases and J by 5 bases, with 16 bases between them. CDR3 sequence (DNA): TGTGCCAGCTCACCCCGTAGCGACGGAACAACCGGGGAGCTGTTTTTT. It is translated as CASSPRSDGTTGELFF.

This clone was recorded many times. The chain carries TRBV5-1 and TRBJ1-1; 8 bases match TRBD1. The CDR3 totals 15 residues. Trimming cost V 1 base and J 5 bases; bases outside gene matches: 7. The V gene's germline CDR1 is SGHRS and CDR2 YFSETQ. The CDR3 loop reads CASSLYGQGQTEAFF. The CDR3 DNA is TGCGCCAGCAGCTTGTATGGACAGGGCCAAACTGAAGCTTTCTTT.

This clone has ten or more counts. The chain has TRBV11-2 and TRBJ2-5; 9 bases are shared with TRBD2. CDR3 size: 14 residues. J gave up 5 bases and V 5 bases, and 6 bases lay outside the gene matches. Germline V gene lookup returns CDR1 SGHAT and CDR2 FQNNGV. The CDR3: CASSVSGSRETQYF. CDR3 DNA sequence: TGTGCCAGCAGCGTTAGCGGGAGTCGTGAGACCCAGTACTTC.

In its sample, this clone was seen many times. The gene calls are TRBV28 and TRBJ2-7; D is possibly TRBD2 (6 bases). Germline CDR1 is MDHEN and CDR2 is SYDVKM. Trimming stripped 2 bases from V and 6 bases from J, with 20 bases between. The CDR3 length is 16 residues. The CDR3 DNA is TGTGCCAGCAGTTTAGTCGGGGGAGGCTCCCGGGGCGAGCAGTACTTC. Translated: CASSLVGGGSRGEQYF. The variable domain in full, completed from reference TRBV28 and TRBJ2-7, reads DVKVTQSSRYLVKRTGEKVFLECVQDMDHENMFWYRQDPGLGLRLIYFSYDVKMKEKGDIPEGYSVSREKKERFSLILESASTNQTSMYLCASSLVGGGSRGEQYFGPGTRLTVT.

To note about this clone: A much larger clone differs from this one at a single base, so this may be a read error. The chain employs TRBV29-1 and TRBJ1-2; D remains unclear. CDR3 size: 12 residues. Trimming took off 7 bases at V and 6 bases at J, with 15 bases between the two ends. Germline CDR1 is SQVTM and CDR2 is ANQGSEA. In DNA form, the CDR3 reads TGCAGCGCCGACGGGGTACTCGATGGCTACACCTTC. It is translated as CSADGVLDGYTF.

This clone was found many times. This rearrangement joins TRBV28 to TRBJ2-7, with 9 bases lining up with TRBD1. Looked up from germline, CDR1 is MDHEN and CDR2 is SYDVKM. V shed 6 bases, J shed 5 bases, and the junction held 8 bases outside the gene matches. The CDR3 is 14 residues long. The CDR3 nucleotides read TGTGCCAGCAGCCAAGACAGGGGGAGGGACGAGCAGTACTTC. Translating it yields CASSQDRGRDEQYF.

This clone has at least ten counts. This sequence joins TRBV28 and TRBJ2-5; TRBD2 matches 11 bases. This CDR3 has 18 amino acids. V shed 6 bases, J shed 2 bases, and the junction held 14 bases outside the gene matches. Germline CDR1 MDHEN, CDR2 SYDVKM. As DNA, the CDR3 is TGTGCCAGCAGATTACCGGGACTAGCGGAAGTGGGACAAGAGACCCAGTACTTC. It translates to CASRLPGLAEVGQETQYF. The full variable domain, completed using reference TRBV28 and TRBJ2-5, is DVKVTQSSRYLVKRTGEKVFLECVQDMDHENMFWYRQDPGLGLRLIYFSYDVKMKEKGDIPEGYSVSREKKERFSLILESASTNQTSMYLCASRLPGLAEVGQETQYFGPGTRLLVL.

At least ten counts were recorded for this clone. The V call is TRBV11-2, the J call TRBJ2-1; TRBD2 agrees at 11 bases. Trimming cost V 4 bases and J 7 bases; bases outside gene matches: 3. CDR1 and CDR2 (germline): SGHAT, FQNNGV. This CDR3 contains 14 residues. This CDR3 reads CASSSGLAVNEQFF. CDR3 in DNA: TGTGCCAGCAGCTCGGGACTAGCGGTGAATGAGCAGTTCTTC. Full variable domain (missing parts from reference TRBV11-2 and TRBJ2-1): EAGVAQSPRYKIIEKRQSVAFWCNPISGHATLYWYQQILGQGPKLLIQFQNNGVVDDSQLPKDRFSAERLKGVDSTLKIQPAKLEDSAVYLCASSSGLAVNEQFFGPGTRLTVL.

This clone was seen ten or more times. The rearrangement links TRBV27 to TRBJ2-2, with D uncertain. Germline V gives CDR1 MNHEY, CDR2 SMNVEV (reference sequence). The CDR3 covers 14 residues. V lost 3 bases and J lost 5, with 10 bases in between. The CDR3 region is CASSFFYSTGELFF. As DNA, the CDR3 is TGTGCCAGCAGTTTCTTTTATTCGACCGGGGAGCTGTTTTTT.

There are many counts of this clone. This chain joins TRBV29-1 and TRBJ2-5; D gene uncertain. Germline values: CDR1 SQVTM, CDR2 ANQGSEA. Between the trimmed V and J ends, which lost 4 bases and 5 bases, there was a span of 8 bases. CDR3 size: 11 residues. Written as DNA, the CDR3 is TGCAGCGTTGGGGCAGGTGAGACCCAGTACTTC. Encoded protein: CSVGAGETQYF.

This clone was found many times. The CDR3 sequence is CASSIGLPRNEQYF. CDR3 nucleotides: TGTGCCAGTAGTATTGGGCTCCCACGGAACGAGCAGTACTTC. The J gene is TRBJ2-7, the V gene TRBV19, with D uncertain. This CDR3 is 14 amino acids long. V dropped 3 bases and J dropped 5 bases, with 14 bases sitting between them. The V gene's germline CDR1 is LNHDA and CDR2 SQIVND (reference sequence).

This clone has ten or more counts. V gene TRBV18 combines with J gene TRBJ2-3; D is ambiguous. The length of the CDR3 is 12 residues. Trimming removed 4 bases at V and 3 bases at J, with 5 bases between. CDR1 is KGHSH and CDR2 is LQKENI in the germline V gene. The CDR3 sequence: CASSLQTDTQYF. The DNA of the CDR3 is TGTGCCAGCTCACTCCAGACAGATACGCAGTATTTT.

This clone showed up many times. The chain joins TRBV19 to TRBJ2-3, with D hard to call. V shed 2 bases and J shed 2 bases, with 8 bases lying between them. The CDR3 runs 14 residues. The germline V gene encodes CDR1 LNHDA and CDR2 SQIVND (reference sequence). The CDR3 spells CASSIPPYTDTQYF. CDR3 coding DNA: TGTGCCAGTAGTATACCCCCTTACACAGATACGCAGTATTTT.

In its sample, this clone was seen many times. The chain links TRBV2 to TRBJ2-3, with a possible D match to TRBD2 (6 bases). Germline CDR1 and CDR2: SNHLY and FYNNEI. This CDR3 region has 15 residues. Trimming removed 7 bases from V and 2 bases from J, with 16 bases in between. The DNA for the CDR3 is TGTGCCAGCATGGGGGGAATCGCGGTCACAGATACGCAGTATTTT. Translated: CASMGGIAVTDTQYF.

This clone was detected many times. J is TRBJ2-6 and V is TRBV4-3, with D perhaps matching TRBD2 (6 bases). The V gene's germline CDR1 is LGHNA and CDR2 YSLEER. V dropped 0 bases and J dropped 0 bases, with 15 bases sitting between them. This CDR3 comprises 19 residues. In DNA form, the CDR3 reads TGCGCCAGCAGCCAAGATTTGGCGGGGTGGGCCTCTGGGGCCAACGTCCTGACTTTC. It codes for CASSQDLAGWASGANVLTF.

This clone was observed many times. V is TRBV9 and J is TRBJ1-2; D unclear. V was shortened by 4 bases and J by 4 bases, with 11 bases between the two germline ends. The CDR3 runs to 13 residues. Germline V gene sequence: CDR1 SGDLS, CDR2 YYNGEE. The CDR3 loop is CASSRGSSYGYTF. CDR3 coding DNA: TGTGCCAGCAGCCGCGGCAGCTCCTATGGCTACACCTTC.

This clone was seen ten or more times. The chain links TRBV19 to TRBJ2-7; 7 nucleotides match TRBD1. The CDR3 is 15 residues long. Germline trimming cut 6 bases from V and 3 bases from J; bases unmatched to any gene: 11. Germline V CDR1 and CDR2: LNHDA, SQIVND (reference sequence). CDR3 coding DNA: TGTGCCAGTAGGCGGACGACAGGGTTCAACTACGAGCAGTACTTC. Protein product: CASRRTTGFNYEQYF.

This clone was counted many times. V gene TRBV2 combines with J gene TRBJ1-5; D is ambiguous. V gave up 8 bases and J gave up 7 bases, with 15 bases separating them. The V gene's germline CDR1 is SNHLY and CDR2 FYNNEI. The CDR3 loop spans 13 amino acids. The CDR3: CASCGVLRQPQHF. CDR3 sequence (DNA): TGTGCCAGCTGCGGGGTACTAAGGCAGCCCCAGCATTTT.

The rearrangement links TRBV25-1 to TRBJ2-5; TRBD2 agrees at 7 bases. V dropped 5 bases and J dropped 1; count of bases not matched to a gene: 4. The CDR3 runs to 14 residues. The germline gives CDR1 MGHDK, CDR2 SYGVNS. The CDR3 loop reads CASSWGGVQETQYF. CDR3 coding DNA: TGTGCCAGCAGTTGGGGGGGAGTCCAAGAGACCCAGTACTTC.

This clone showed up many times. The rearrangement joins TRBV5-4 to TRBJ2-1; 8 nucleotides align to TRBD1. The CDR3 totals 14 residues. Germline V gene sequence: CDR1 SGHNT, CDR2 YYREEE (reference sequence). V shed 2 bases and J 4 bases; nucleotides not matched to a gene: 2. The CDR3 coding sequence is TGTGCCAGCAGCTTCGGACAGGGATACAATGAGCAGTTCTTC. Protein: CASSFGQGYNEQFF.

This clone was counted many times. The sample has other DNA sequences that encode this CDR3 too. The chain carries TRBV30 and TRBJ1-3, with D possibly TRBD1 on 5 matching bases. CDR1 is GTSNPN and CDR2 is SVGIG in the germline V gene (reference sequence). The CDR3 covers 14 residues. Trimming cost V 0 bases and J 2 bases, with 8 bases left between them. CDR3 DNA: TGTGCCTGGAGTGTAACAGGTGCTGGAAACACCATATATTTT. This encodes CAWSVTGAGNTIYF.

This clone has a count of ten or more. V gene TRBV5-1 combines with J gene TRBJ1-1; D gene ambiguous. There are 14 residues in the CDR3. Trimming pared 0 bases from V and 5 bases from J, leaving 11 bases between. The V gene's germline CDR1 is SGHRS and CDR2 YFSETQ. CDR3 sequence (DNA): TGCGCCAGCAGCTTGGCAGAGGGAAGAACTGAAGCTTTCTTT. The encoded protein is CASSLAEGRTEAFF.

This clone came up many times. V gene TRBV19 combines with J gene TRBJ2-1; 9 nucleotides align to TRBD2. The CDR3 has 18 amino acids. The germline CDR1 and CDR2 sequences are LNHDA and SQIVND (reference sequence). V lost 1 base and J lost 7; bases outside the gene matches: 14. CDR3 residues: CASSIAGSGRKITNEQFF. Here the CDR3 DNA reads TGTGCCAGTAGTATAGCAGGGAGCGGGAGGAAAATAACTAATGAGCAGTTCTTC.

This clone was observed many times. The chain employs TRBV28 and TRBJ1-2; D is possibly TRBD1 (5 bases). The CDR3 consists of 11 residues. V dropped 6 bases and J dropped 8 bases, with 10 bases sitting between them. In germline, CDR1 is MDHEN, CDR2 SYDVKM. CDR3 amino acids: CASSPGRGYTF. In DNA form, the CDR3 reads TGTGCCAGCAGCCCAGGGCGAGGCTACACCTTC.

The table lists this clone with many counts. The chain employs TRBV6-1 and TRBJ2-5, with TRBD2 matching over 9 bases. Germline CDR1 and CDR2: MNHNS and SASEGT. J gave up 5 bases and V 1 base, and 8 bases lay outside the gene matches. The CDR3 has 16 residues. The CDR3, as DNA: TGTGCCAGCAGTGAAGAGCGGGAGGTCCCCCTGGAGACCCAGTACTTC. As protein: CASSEEREVPLETQYF.

This clone has a count of ten or more. The chain employs TRBV6-1 and TRBJ2-5; 14 bases line up with TRBD2. This CDR3 comprises 13 residues. With 11 bases clipped from V and 4 bases from J, the junction kept 3 bases outside the gene matches. The V gene's germline CDR1 is MNHNS and CDR2 SASEGT. CDR3 amino acids: CAGGLAGAETQYF. The CDR3 DNA is TGTGCCGGGGGACTAGCGGGAGCAGAGACCCAGTACTTC.

This clone was observed many times. The chain combines TRBV7-9 with TRBJ2-7; TRBD1 is a possible D gene (5 bases). V was cut by 5 bases and J by 2 bases, with 16 bases left in between. Germline V gene data show CDR1 as SEHNR and CDR2 as FQNEAQ (reference sequence). This CDR3 has 15 residues. CDR3 sequence reads: CASSKPQTGPYEQYF. The CDR3, as DNA: TGTGCCAGCAGCAAGCCCCAAACAGGACCCTACGAGCAGTACTTC.